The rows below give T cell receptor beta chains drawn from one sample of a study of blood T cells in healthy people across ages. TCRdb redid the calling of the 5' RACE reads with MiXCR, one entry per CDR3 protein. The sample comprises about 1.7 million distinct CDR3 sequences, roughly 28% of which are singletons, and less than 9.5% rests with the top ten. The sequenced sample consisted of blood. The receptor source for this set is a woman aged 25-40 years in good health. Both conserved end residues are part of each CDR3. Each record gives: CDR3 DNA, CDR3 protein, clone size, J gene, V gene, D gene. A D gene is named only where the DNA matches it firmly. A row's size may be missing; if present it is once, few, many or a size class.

DNA: TGTGCCAGCAGTTTACAACCCCAGCCCGGGACCCACAATGAGCAGTTCTTC
CDR3: CASSLQPQPGTHNEQFF
size: .
J: TRBJ2-1
V: TRBV12-3/TRBV12-4
D: .

DNA: TGCGCCAGCAGCCCAGGGACGGTAGTTAATGAAAAACTGTTTTTT
CDR3: CASSPGTVVNEKLFF
size: once
J: TRBJ1-4
V: TRBV5-1
D: .

DNA: TGCAGTGCTAGAATGCTAGCGGGGGAAGAGACCCAGTACTTC
CDR3: CSARMLAGEETQYF
size: few
J: TRBJ2-5
V: TRBV20-1
D: TRBD2

DNA: TGTGCCAGCAGGCCATGGGGTCGCAATGAAAAACTGTTTTTT
CDR3: CASRPWGRNEKLFF
size: .
J: TRBJ1-4
V: TRBV27
D: .

DNA: TGTGCCAGCAGCTTAACAGCGGAAAATAATTCACCCCTCCACTTT
CDR3: CASSLTAENNSPLHF
size: few
J: TRBJ1-6
V: TRBV7-9
D: .

DNA: TGTGCCAGCAGCGCGACCACAGGGGGACCCTATGGCTACACCTTC
CDR3: CASSATTGGPYGYTF
size: .
J: TRBJ1-2
V: TRBV9
D: TRBD1

DNA: TGTGCCAGTCGTCCCCAGACCGGGGAGCTGTTTTTT
CDR3: CASRPQTGELFF
size: .
J: TRBJ2-2
V: TRBV2
D: .

DNA: TGCGCCAGCAGCTTGGCGGCAGAGACAGATACGCAGTATTTT
CDR3: CASSLAAETDTQYF
size: few
J: TRBJ2-3
V: TRBV5-1
D: .

DNA: TGTGCCAGCAGCTCCCGACAGGGGGCCTCAGTGACCCAGTACTTC
CDR3: CASSSRQGASVTQYF
size: .
J: TRBJ2-5
V: TRBV3-1
D: TRBD1

DNA: TGTGCCAGCAGCAGAACGGGACAGGGGAGATACGAGCAGTACTTC
CDR3: CASSRTGQGRYEQYF
size: many
J: TRBJ2-7
V: TRBV27
D: TRBD1

DNA: TGTGCCAGCAGCCCAAGGGGCAGTGGGGGAGGCTACACCTTC
CDR3: CASSPRGSGGGYTF
size: many
J: TRBJ1-2
V: TRBV11-2
D: .

DNA: TGTGCCAGCAGCCTCAGGAGCGGGGTCGGTCAGGAGACCCAGTACTTC
CDR3: CASSLRSGVGQETQYF
size: .
J: TRBJ2-5
V: TRBV6-6
D: TRBD2

DNA: TGTGCCAGCAGTTACCCCGAGAGGTATGCTTTCTTT
CDR3: CASSYPERYAFF
size: .
J: TRBJ1-1
V: TRBV6-2/TRBV6-3
D: .

DNA: TGTGCCACCAGCAGGGCAGCGACTAGCGGGGGGTCCGAGCAGTACTTC
CDR3: CATSRAATSGGSEQYF
size: few
J: TRBJ2-7
V: TRBV15
D: TRBD2

DNA: TGTGCCAGCAGCCCCTCCAGGGGGCACCAAGAGACCCAGTACTTC
CDR3: CASSPSRGHQETQYF
size: .
J: TRBJ2-5
V: TRBV3-1
D: TRBD1

DNA: TGTGCCAGCAGCTTAGACGGGACTAAACAAGAGACCCAGTACTTC
CDR3: CASSLDGTKQETQYF
size: many
J: TRBJ2-5
V: TRBV7-2
D: TRBD2